These 6 T cell receptor beta chains were all obtained from the same sample, sequenced in a study of cytomegalovirus exposure and HLA in healthy donors. TCRdb's table, derived via immunoSEQ multiplex PCR, lists solely in-frame clones and lacks some. This table has 70,000 or so clones, less than 95% appearing once. Sequenced material: PBMCs. These TCRs come from a young woman in good health and CMV-seropositive.

The V and J genes are TRBV30 and TRBJ1-6, with TRBD1 identical over 9 bases. The CDR3 is 15 amino acids. From germline, CDR1 is GTSNPN and CDR2 SVGIG (reference sequence). V trimming: 2 bases; J trimming: 9 bases; junction bases outside the gene matches: 8. For the CDR3, the DNA is TGTGCCTGGAGTTTAGGACAGGGGTACGGTTCACCCCTCCACTTT. This encodes CAWSLGQGYGSPLHF.

This sequence joins TRBV7-9 and TRBJ2-2; 7 bases match TRBD1. The CDR3 has 13 residues. V lost 5 bases, J lost 10 bases, and 7 bases stayed unmatched. Germline V gene data show CDR1 as SEHNR and CDR2 as FQNEAQ (reference sequence). CDR3 loop: CASSDRESAELFF. CDR3 sequence (DNA): TGTGCCAGCAGCGACAGGGAATCTGCGGAGCTGTTTTTT. Full variable domain (outside the CDR3, taken from reference TRBV7-9 and TRBJ2-2): DTGVSQNPRHKITKRGQNVTFRCDPISEHNRLYWYRQTLGQGPEFLTYFQNEAQLEKSRLLSDRFSAERPKGSFSTLEIQRTEQGDSAMYLCASSDRESAELFFGEGSRLTVL.

The V call is TRBV30, the J call TRBJ1-5; TRBD1 aligns across 7 bases. Germline V CDR1 and CDR2: GTSNPN, SVGIG (reference sequence). The J segment lost 2 bases and the V segment lost 2 bases, leaving 6 bases of the junction unmatched. This CDR3 is built from 15 residues. In DNA, the CDR3 is TGTGCCTGGAGTACAACAGGGGTCGGCAATCAGCCCCAGCATTTT. Its protein is CAWSTTGVGNQPQHF.

The chain combines TRBV5-4 with TRBJ2-5; 8 bases map to TRBD1. The CDR3 is 13 residues long. CDR1 SGHNT and CDR2 YYREEE come from the germline V gene (reference sequence). V lost 4 bases to trimming and J lost 2 bases; unmatched junction nucleotides: 1. The chain's CDR3 is CASSRDRQETQYF. The CDR3 region has the DNA TGTGCCAGCAGCCGGGACAGGCAAGAGACCCAGTACTTC.

V usage is TRBV6-6 and J usage is TRBJ2-7, with D hard to call. This CDR3 contains 12 residues. Germline CDR1 reads MNHNY; CDR2 reads SVGAGI (reference sequence). The germline V and J ends were trimmed by 5 bases and 9 bases, with 14 bases remaining between them. The CDR3 region has the DNA TGTGCCAGCAGTCCCTCTCCTCTTTTGCAGTACTTC. It encodes CASSPSPLLQYF.

The table lists this clone with a count of one. V gene TRBV19 combines with J gene TRBJ1-2; 9 nucleotides match TRBD1. The V gene's germline CDR1 is LNHDA and CDR2 SQIVND (reference sequence). The CDR3 consists of 17 residues. Trimming cost V 7 bases and J 4 bases; bases outside gene matches: 16. The CDR3 is CASNKGDGQGITYGYTF. The CDR3 coding sequence is TGTGCCAGTAATAAGGGGGACGGACAGGGGATAACCTATGGCTACACCTTC.